These 13 T cell receptor beta chains originate from one sample sequenced in a study of shared clonotypes between healthy human individuals. The repertoire was sequenced with immunoSEQ multiplex PCR; TCRdb's copy has only in-frame clones and lacks some. Counted here are about 2.5 million clones, roughly 90% occurring once; the ten biggest clones make up 0.37%. Sequencing was carried out using naive CD4+ T cells from PBMCs. Sample subset: CD45RA+ positively selected. The receptors were sampled from a man between 18 and 35 years old in good health. Some clones in this sample may be carry-over from other donors' samples.

V is TRBV9 and J is TRBJ2-1, with 8 bases aligning to TRBD2. The CDR3 sequence is 15 residues long. J was trimmed by 8 bases and V by 2 bases; bases with no gene match: 9. CDR1 and CDR2 (germline): SGDLS, YYNGEE. The CDR3 DNA reads as TGTGCCAGCAGCGTTGGATCCGGGACTAGAGATGAGCAGTTCTTC. Its translation is CASSVGSGTRDEQFF.

On this clone: Other DNA sequences in the sample encode the same CDR3. The chain uses TRBV18 and TRBJ2-7; TRBD2 matches at 14 bases. The V segment lost 2 bases and the J segment 2 bases; nucleotides outside the gene matches: 2. The germline V gene encodes CDR1 KGHSH and CDR2 LQKENI. The CDR3 length is 16 residues. CDR3 in DNA: TGTGCCAGCTCACCAGGACTAGCGGGAGGAACCTACGAGCAGTACTTC. It yields the protein CASSPGLAGGTYEQYF.

The J gene is TRBJ2-3, the V gene TRBV11-2; D is possibly TRBD2 (6 bases). Trimming shortened V by 4 bases and J by 3 bases, and 17 bases separated the two germline ends. Germline assignment: CDR1 SGHAT and CDR2 FQNNGV. This CDR3 contains 16 residues. CDR3 in amino acids: CASSSFGTQFTDTQYF. The CDR3 region has the DNA TGTGCCAGCAGCTCTTTCGGGACTCAATTTACAGATACGCAGTATTTT.

The V and J genes are TRBV19 and TRBJ1-4; D gene uncertain. The CDR3 covers 13 residues. The V and J ends lost 4 bases and 6 bases respectively, with 9 bases between them. Per the germline V gene, CDR1 is LNHDA and CDR2 is SQIVND (reference sequence). The DNA of the CDR3 is TGTGCCAGTAGTAGGAACGGTTATGAAAAACTGTTTTTT. This translates into CASSRNGYEKLFF.

The table lists this clone with a few counts. The V and J genes are TRBV18 and TRBJ1-1; D might be TRBD1 (5 bases). CDR3 length equals 15 residues. V gave up 5 bases and J gave up 5 bases, with 18 bases separating them. Germline-derived CDR1 and CDR2 are KGHSH and LQKENI. Here the CDR3 reads CASSTPNSGKTEAFF. CDR3 DNA sequence: TGTGCCAGCTCAACGCCGAATTCAGGGAAAACTGAAGCTTTCTTT.

The rearrangement links TRBV5-4 to TRBJ2-7, with TRBD2 matching 8 bases. After removal of 2 bases from V and 7 bases from J, the junction contained 5 bases not matched to a gene. The CDR3 covers 13 residues. The V gene's germline CDR1 is SGHNT and CDR2 YYREEE (reference sequence). The CDR3 sequence is CASSFGRAGEQYF. DNA of the CDR3: TGTGCCAGCAGCTTCGGGAGGGCGGGGGAGCAGTACTTC. Variable domain in full (rest from reference TRBV5-4 and TRBJ2-7): ETGVTQSPTHLIKTRGQQVTLRCSSQSGHNTVSWYQQALGQGPQFIFQYYREEENGRGNFPPRFSGLQFPNYSSELNVNALELDDSALYLCASSFGRAGEQYFGPGTRLTVT.

The J gene is TRBJ2-3, the V gene TRBV7-9; D perhaps matches TRBD2 (6 bases). The germline V gene has CDR1 SEHNR and CDR2 FQNEAQ (reference sequence). The CDR3 contains 17 residues. The V end was cut by 1 base, the J end by 1 base, with 15 bases between. CDR3 DNA sequence: TGTGCCAGCAGCTTAGTAAAGGGCGGAGGGGGCACAGATACGCAGTATTTT. Its protein is CASSLVKGGGGTDTQYF.

The chain is built from TRBV11-2 and TRBJ1-4; D is unclear. This CDR3 contains 14 residues. Trimming took 5 bases from V and 2 from J, leaving 9 bases between them. Germline V gene data show CDR1 as SGHAT and CDR2 as FQNNGV. The CDR3: CASSPRSTNEKLFF. The DNA of the CDR3 is TGTGCCAGCAGCCCGCGGTCGACTAATGAAAAACTGTTTTTT. The full variable domain, rest sourced from reference TRBV11-2 and TRBJ1-4, is EAGVAQSPRYKIIEKRQSVAFWCNPISGHATLYWYQQILGQGPKLLIQFQNNGVVDDSQLPKDRFSAERLKGVDSTLKIQPAKLEDSAVYLCASSPRSTNEKLFFGSGTQLSVL.

The chain recombines TRBV27 with TRBJ2-2; 7 nucleotides line up with TRBD1. Trimming at V came to 6 bases and at J to 4 bases, leaving 5 bases not matched to a gene. Germline CDR1 and CDR2: MNHEY and SMNVEV (reference sequence). This CDR3 is 14 amino acids long. CDR3 loop: CASSAAGGTGELFF. The CDR3 DNA follows: TGTGCCAGCAGCGCGGCAGGGGGCACCGGGGAGCTGTTTTTT.

This clone was detected a few times. This rearrangement joins TRBV4-1 to TRBJ1-1; weak D call: TRBD1 (5 bases). Trimming took off 2 bases at V and 2 bases at J, with 12 bases between the two ends. Per the germline V gene, CDR1 is MGHRA and CDR2 is YSYEKL. This CDR3 spans 15 amino acids. The CDR3 nucleotides are TGCGCCAGCAGCCAACCCCAACGGGGCAACACTGAAGCTTTCTTT. Translated, it gives CASSQPQRGNTEAFF.

The V call is TRBV5-6, the J call TRBJ2-1; D is perhaps TRBD1 (6 bases). V was trimmed by 3 bases and J by 7 bases, leaving 17 bases between them. This CDR3 spans 15 amino acids. The V gene's germline CDR1 is SGHDT and CDR2 YYEEEE. This CDR3 is CASSWRRQAWNEQFF. As DNA, the CDR3 is TGTGCCAGCAGCTGGCGGAGACAGGCTTGGAATGAGCAGTTCTTC.

This clone was detected only once. The genes are TRBV19 and TRBJ2-3, with 8 bases lining up with TRBD1. The CDR3 extends over 15 amino acids. Trimming cost V 4 bases and J 3 bases; bases outside gene matches: 6. Germline V lookup: CDR1 LNHDA, CDR2 SQIVND (reference sequence). DNA of the CDR3: TGTGCCAGTAGTAGTGGACAGGGAGGAACAGATACGCAGTATTTT. Translating it yields CASSSGQGGTDTQYF.

This chain joins TRBV4-1 and TRBJ2-1, with 11 bases lining up with TRBD2. Germline assignment: CDR1 MGHRA and CDR2 YSYEKL. This CDR3 region has 15 residues. The ends lost 4 bases at V and 6 bases at J; junction bases unmatched: 5. The CDR3 loop reads CASSLGTSGPNEQFF. CDR3 in DNA: TGCGCCAGCAGCCTAGGGACTAGCGGACCCAATGAGCAGTTCTTC.